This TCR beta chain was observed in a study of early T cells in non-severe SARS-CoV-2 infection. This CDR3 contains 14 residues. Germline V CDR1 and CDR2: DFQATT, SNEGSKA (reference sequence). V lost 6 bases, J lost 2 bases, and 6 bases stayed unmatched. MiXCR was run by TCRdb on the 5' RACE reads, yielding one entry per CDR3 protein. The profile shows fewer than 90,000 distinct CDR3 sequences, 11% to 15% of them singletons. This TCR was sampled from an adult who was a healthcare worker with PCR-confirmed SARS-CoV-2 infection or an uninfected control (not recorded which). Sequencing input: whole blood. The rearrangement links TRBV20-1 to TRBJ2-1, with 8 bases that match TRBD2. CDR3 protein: CSANSGGTYNEQFF. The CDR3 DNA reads TGCAGTGCCAACAGCGGGGGTACCTACAATGAGCAGTTCTTC.